This TCR beta chain was sequenced in a study of shared clonotypes between healthy human individuals. Study-wide findings and caveats: Sharing across four donors was highest in naive CD4 (approximately 5%) and lowest in memory CD8 (about 0.4%). The study sampled only blood, and tissue repertoires likely differ.

This clone came up once. Its antigen is as yet unknown. V dropped 5 bases and J dropped 6 bases, with 17 bases sitting between them. The length of the CDR3 is 15 residues. Germline V gives CDR1 MGHRA, CDR2 YSYEKL. Produced via immunoSEQ multiplex PCR; TCRdb's table is partial and in-frame only. The sample carries more than 2 million clones, approximately 94% recorded once. Negatively enriched CD4+ T cells were divided by CD45RA into naive and memory. The chain is built from TRBV4-1 and TRBJ2-1; D is undetermined. The clonotype was recovered from a man younger than 35 in good health. Sequenced sample: naive CD4+ T cells sorted from blood. Sample subset: CD45RA+ positively selected. The CDR3 spells CASSYPAQQANEQFF. The CDR3 DNA reads TGCGCCAGCAGCTACCCGGCCCAGCAGGCCAATGAGCAGTTCTTC.